The 20 T cell receptor beta chains listed next were all sequenced from one sample in a study of beta chain features in type 1 diabetes. These receptors lack a known antigen. Study observations and caveats: Among all four CD4+ subsets, Type 1 diabetes patients had TCRB CDR3s that were moderately but significantly shorter.

The entirety of the isolated RNA underwent reverse transcription, so expressed TCRB transcripts were sequenced. The protocol was immunoSEQ multiplex PCR, while the TCRdb copy is restricted to in-frame clones and leaves out a portion. The sample consists of hundreds of thousands of clones, roughly 12% of them appearing once. Source material: naive CD4+ T cells from blood. These receptors all come from a man between 18 and 29 years old with type 1 diabetes.

This clone has just a few counts. This chain connects TRBV7-2 to TRBJ2-5; no definite D call. Germline loops: CDR1 SGHTA, CDR2 FQGNSA. Trimming pared 2 bases from V and 5 bases from J, leaving 3 bases between. This CDR3 is built from 11 residues. CDR3 nucleotides: TGTGCCAGCAGCTTATTGGAGACCCAGTACTTC. Translation gives CASSLLETQYF.

This clone was found a few times. CDR3 region: CASSVGTGPSPLHF. CDR3 sequence (DNA): TGTGCCAGCAGCGTAGGGACAGGGCCTTCACCCCTCCACTTT. This chain links TRBV9 with TRBJ1-6; 8 nucleotides align to TRBD1. V shed 0 bases and J 9 bases; nucleotides not matched to a gene: 2. The CDR3 has 14 residues. In germline, CDR1 is SGDLS, CDR2 YYNGEE.

This clone was counted between two and nine times. This CDR3 reads CASSYEGRNYGYTF. The CDR3, as DNA: TGTGCCAGCAGTTACGAGGGACGGAACTATGGCTACACCTTC. The chain carries TRBV6-5 and TRBJ1-2; D possibly corresponds to TRBD1 (5 bases). The CDR3 has 14 residues. Trimming removed 2 bases at V and 2 bases at J, with 9 bases between. Germline V gene lookup returns CDR1 MNHEY and CDR2 SVGAGI.

This clone showed up just a few times. The CDR3, as DNA: TGTGCCAGCAGTTACTCGTCAGGGGTCAGAGAGACCCAGTACTTC. This sequence encodes CASSYSSGVRETQYF. The rearrangement links TRBV6-5 to TRBJ2-5; perhaps TRBD1 as D (6 bases). V was pared by 0 bases and J by 4 bases, with 12 bases between. The CDR3 runs to 15 residues. Germline assignment: CDR1 MNHEY and CDR2 SVGAGI.

This clone was detected a few times. This rearrangement joins TRBV3-1 (or the pseudogene TRBV3-2) to TRBJ2-7; D may correspond to TRBD1 or TRBD2 (5 bases each). Germline V gene sequence: CDR1 LGHDT, CDR2 YNNKEL (reference sequence). There are 9 residues in the CDR3. Trimming stripped 10 bases from V and 9 bases from J, with 10 bases between. In DNA form, the CDR3 reads TGTGCCAACCGGGGCTGGCAGTACTTC. The encoded protein is CANRGWQYF.

The chain recombines TRBV28 with TRBJ2-1, with 10 bases fitting TRBD2. The CDR3 runs to 15 residues. Per germline, CDR1 MDHEN and CDR2 SYDVKM. V lost 6 bases, J lost 8 bases, and 10 bases stayed unmatched. CDR3 protein: CASSLSGGPEYEQFF. The CDR3 DNA sequence: TGTGCCAGCAGCCTTAGCGGGGGGCCAGAGTATGAGCAGTTCTTC.

The chain uses TRBV7-2 and TRBJ1-2; 7 positions agree with TRBD1. Trimming took 4 bases from V and 4 from J; bases not matched to a gene: 9. Germline V gene sequence: CDR1 SGHTA, CDR2 FQGNSA. The CDR3 covers 15 residues. The CDR3 DNA sequence: TGTGCCAGCAGCTCCCCCCCACAGGGGCTCTATGGCTACACCTTC. Amino acid sequence: CASSSPPQGLYGYTF.

The V and J genes are TRBV6-1 and TRBJ2-2; D is perhaps TRBD1 (6 bases). V lost 3 bases and J 0 bases, leaving 11 bases between the germline ends. Germline CDR1 is MNHNS and CDR2 is SASEGT. The length of the CDR3 is 16 residues. The CDR3 is CASSERGHANTGELFF. The CDR3 DNA follows: TGTGCCAGCAGTGAGAGGGGACATGCGAACACCGGGGAGCTGTTTTTT.

The chain couples TRBV10-2 to TRBJ2-5, with D possibly matching TRBD1 (6 bases). The CDR3 is made up of 13 amino acids. V lost 9 bases and J lost 5, with 16 bases in between. Germline V gene data show CDR1 as WSHSY and CDR2 as SAAADI. The CDR3 protein is CASRLGGRETQYF. The CDR3 DNA reads TGCGCCAGTAGGCTAGGGGGACGGGAGACCCAGTACTTC.

The CDR3 loop reads CAWRQTLSYEQYF. The CDR3, as DNA: TGTGCCTGGAGACAGACACTCTCCTACGAGCAGTACTTC. The J gene is TRBJ2-7, the V gene TRBV30, with D unclear. The CDR3 is made up of 13 amino acids. V was pared by 3 bases and J by 0 bases, with 9 bases between. The germline V gene has CDR1 GTSNPN and CDR2 SVGIG (reference sequence).

Concerning this clone itself: The same CDR3 arises from other DNA sequences in this sample as well. J is TRBJ2-7 and V is TRBV4-1, with a possible D match to TRBD1 (5 bases). Trimming pared 0 bases from V and 7 bases from J, leaving 7 bases between. Germline loops: CDR1 MGHRA, CDR2 YSYEKL. The CDR3 has 12 residues. CDR3 loop: CASSQDQGEQYF. DNA of the CDR3: TGCGCCAGCAGCCAAGATCAGGGAGAGCAGTACTTC.

This clone was recorded a few times. This chain uses TRBV5-1 with TRBJ2-6; D could derive from TRBD1 or TRBD2 (5 bases each). With 0 bases removed from V and 12 bases from J, the gap between germline ends came to 16 bases. This CDR3 has 15 amino acids. Germline V gives CDR1 SGHRS, CDR2 YFSETQ. The CDR3 DNA sequence: TGCGCCAGCAGCTTGGCCGCCGGGACCTCGACCGTCCTGACTTTC. It is translated as CASSLAAGTSTVLTF.

The chain carries TRBV29-1 and TRBJ2-5; D is uncertain. This CDR3 is built from 13 residues. Germline CDR1 SQVTM, CDR2 ANQGSEA. V was trimmed by 6 bases and J by 5 bases, leaving 16 bases between them. CDR3 in amino acids: CSVPGPGRETQYF. The DNA for the CDR3 is TGCAGCGTCCCCGGGCCCGGCAGGGAGACCCAGTACTTC. Complete variable domain (other parts from reference TRBV29-1 and TRBJ2-5): SAVISQKPSRDICQRGTSLTIQCQVDSQVTMMFWYRQQPGQSLTLIATANQGSEATYESGFVIDKFPISRPNLTFSTLTVSNMSPEDSSIYLCSVPGPGRETQYFGPGTRLLVL.

This chain links TRBV30 with TRBJ1-5, with a possible D match to TRBD1 (6 bases). Germline CDR1 and CDR2: GTSNPN and SVGIG (reference sequence). This CDR3 is 16 amino acids long. V lost 1 base and J lost 1, with 14 bases in between. The CDR3 DNA is TGTGCCTGGAGTGCCCCAGGGGCAGGGAGCAATCAGCCCCAGCATTTT. Translated: CAWSAPGAGSNQPQHF.

This clone was recorded a few times. The CDR3 spells CASSQRDDASEQYF. The DNA of the CDR3 is TGTGCCAGCAGCCAGCGGGACGACGCCTCCGAGCAGTACTTC. The chain uses TRBV21-1 and TRBJ2-7; TRBD2 is the table's D call, not checked against the DNA. TRBV21-1 is deemed a pseudogene. The CDR3 is made up of 14 amino acids.

The genes are TRBV2 and TRBJ2-5; no firm D call. The V gene's germline CDR1 is SNHLY and CDR2 FYNNEI. The CDR3 runs to 13 residues. V dropped 4 bases and J dropped 4 bases, with 10 bases sitting between them. The CDR3 loop is CASSVDQTETQYF. Written as DNA, the CDR3 is TGTGCCAGCAGTGTGGATCAAACAGAGACCCAGTACTTC.

This clone came up a few times. The chain uses TRBV30 and TRBJ1-2; 9 positions agree with TRBD1. Losses at the gene ends were 2 bases for V and 11 bases for J; bases not matched to a gene: 9. The CDR3 loop spans 13 amino acids. Germline V gives CDR1 GTSNPN, CDR2 SVGIG (reference sequence). CDR3 in DNA: TGTGCCTGGAGTACGTCGGGACAGGGAAGATACACCTTC. As protein: CAWSTSGQGRYTF.

This clone was found a few times. The rearrangement joins TRBV21-1 to TRBJ1-6. TRBV21-1 is labeled a pseudogene. CDR3 length: 17 residues. The CDR3 region is CASSKLGGSSYNSPLHF. CDR3 sequence (DNA): TGTGCCAGCAGCAAATTGGGGGGGAGCTCCTATAATTCACCCCTCCACTTT.

This clone has more than one count but fewer than ten. J is TRBJ1-6 and V is TRBV7-8; 8 bases align to TRBD1. This CDR3 has 16 residues. Per germline, CDR1 SGHVS and CDR2 FQNEAQ. The J segment lost 5 bases and the V segment lost 5 bases, leaving 8 bases of the junction unmatched. The CDR3 DNA sequence: TGTGCCAGCAGCGTTCGGACAGGGAACGATAATTCACCCCTCCACTTT. It is translated as CASSVRTGNDNSPLHF. The full variable domain, with the rest looked up from reference TRBV7-8 and TRBJ1-6, is GAGVSQSPRYKVAKRGQDVALRCDPISGHVSLFWYQQALGQGPEFLTYFQNEAQLDKSGLPSDRFFAERPEGSVSTLKIQRTQQEDSAVYLCASSVRTGNDNSPLHFGNGTRLTVT.

There are a few counts of this clone. V is TRBV28 and J is TRBJ2-3; tentative D call: TRBD2 (7 bases). The V gene lost 10 bases and the J gene lost 2 bases, with 13 bases spanning the gap. The length of the CDR3 is 13 residues. CDR1 and CDR2 (germline): MDHEN, SYDVKM. The DNA for the CDR3 is TGTGCCACCGGGGGGCGAGCCACAGATACGCAGTATTTT. It specifies CATGGRATDTQYF.